This TCR beta chain stems from a study of cytomegalovirus exposure and HLA in healthy donors. Study overall: Most genotyped donors, over 70% of around 370, had Caucasian-associated genetic ancestry.

This clone has just one count. Both 60 Vbeta primers and 13 Jbeta primers went into the PCR. The data were produced by immunoSEQ multiplex PCR, yet TCRdb's version contains in-frame clones alone and is incomplete. This table holds roughly 180,000 clones, almost 85% found once. This sequence originates from a man aged 25 to 40 in good health and CMV-seronegative. Sample: PBMCs.

CDR3 in DNA: TGCAGCGTGGACGGGGGACAGGGCCAGTTCTTC. It yields the protein CSVDGGQGQFF. This chain connects TRBV29-1 to TRBJ2-1, with TRBD1 identical over 9 bases. There are 11 residues in the CDR3. J lost 13 bases, V lost 6 bases, and 7 bases had no gene match. CDR1 is SQVTM, CDR2 ANQGSEA, per germline.